Listed below are T cell receptor beta chains from one sample, sequenced in a study of Ad26.COV2.S vaccination and SARS-CoV-2 variants. The table came from immunoSEQ multiplex PCR; TCRdb's copy has only in-frame clones and leaves some out. The table includes about 330,000 clones, roughly 90% detected once. Specimen: peripheral blood, collected in a trial of Ad26.COV2.S vaccine versus placebo. These receptor sequences come from a person between 18 and 59 years old who received the Ad26.COV2.S COVID-19 vaccine or a placebo. The CDR3 runs from the conserved cysteine through the conserved F or W. Each record gives: D gene, clone size, V gene, J gene, CDR3 DNA, CDR3 protein. The D gene is left open where the match is weak. Size is stated for part of the rows, as once, few or many counts, or as a class when the clone is expanded.

D: TRBD1; size: NA; V: TRBV9; J: TRBJ1-1; DNA: TGTGCCAGCAGCGTCCAGACAGGGGCCACTGAAGCTTTCTTT; CDR3: CASSVQTGATEAFF
D: NA; size: NA; V: TRBV2; J: TRBJ1-3; DNA: TGTGCCAGCAGTGAAATCTCCACCTCTGGAAACACCATATATTTT; CDR3: CASSEISTSGNTIYF
D: TRBD1; size: NA; V: TRBV2; J: TRBJ1-1; DNA: TGTGCCAGCACCTTAGGGACAGCCCCGAACACTGAAGCTTTCTTT; CDR3: CASTLGTAPNTEAFF
D: NA; size: NA; V: TRBV6-2/TRBV6-3; J: TRBJ2-1; DNA: TGTGCCAGCAGTTATTTTGGTGAACGGGGCGATGAGCAGTTCTTC; CDR3: CASSYFGERGDEQFF
D: NA; size: NA; V: TRBV5-1; J: TRBJ2-1; DNA: TGCGCCAGCAGCCTATCGACAGAAACCTACAATGAGCAGTTCTTC; CDR3: CASSLSTETYNEQFF
D: NA; size: NA; V: TRBV15; J: TRBJ1-5; DNA: TGTGCCACCAGCCACAGAGCTTACAATCAGCCCCAGCATTTT; CDR3: CATSHRAYNQPQHF
D: NA; size: NA; V: TRBV7-2; J: TRBJ1-2; DNA: TGTGCCAGCAGGAGGGGGGGGAACTATGGCTACACCTTC; CDR3: CASRRGGNYGYTF
D: NA; size: NA; V: TRBV27; J: TRBJ2-5; DNA: TGTGCCAGCAGCATCAGGGGAGGGGAGACCCAGTACTTC; CDR3: CASSIRGGETQYF
D: NA; size: NA; V: TRBV6-5; J: TRBJ1-2; DNA: TGTGCCAGCAGTTACGGGCAGGGCGGCTATGGCTACACCTTC; CDR3: CASSYGQGGYGYTF
D: TRBD1; size: NA; V: TRBV3-1/TRBV3-2; J: TRBJ2-1; DNA: TGTGCCAGCAGCCAAGGGACAGGTTCCTACAATGAGCAGTTCTTC; CDR3: CASSQGTGSYNEQFF
D: NA; size: NA; V: TRBV28; J: TRBJ2-5; DNA: TGTGCCAGCAGTCAGACACTTACCGAAGAGACCCAGTACTTC; CDR3: CASSQTLTEETQYF
D: NA; size: NA; V: TRBV6-2/TRBV6-3; J: TRBJ1-5; DNA: TGTGCCAGCAGTTATGGGGAGGGGAATCAGCCCCAGCATTTT; CDR3: CASSYGEGNQPQHF
D: NA; size: NA; V: TRBV2; J: TRBJ1-1; DNA: TGTGCCAGCAGTGACAACACTTTGAACACTGAAGCTTTCTTT; CDR3: CASSDNTLNTEAFF
D: NA; size: NA; V: TRBV27; J: TRBJ2-2; DNA: TGTGCCAGCAGGCCCCCTTCCGGGGAGCTGTTTTTT; CDR3: CASRPPSGELFF
D: NA; size: few; V: TRBV5-6; J: TRBJ2-7; DNA: TGTGCCAGCAGCTTGGAGACGGTCGAGCAGTACTTC; CDR3: CASSLETVEQYF
D: NA; size: NA; V: TRBV5-5; J: TRBJ1-1; DNA: TGTGCCAGCAGCTATCCCCCCGACCTTGAAGCTTTCTTT; CDR3: CASSYPPDLEAFF
D: NA; size: NA; V: TRBV29-1; J: TRBJ2-5; DNA: TGCAGCGTTGTCGGGGGACACTACCAAGAGACCCAGTACTTC; CDR3: CSVVGGHYQETQYF
D: NA; size: NA; V: TRBV7-9; J: TRBJ1-3; DNA: TGTGCCAGCAGCCTCGAACTAGGAAACACCATATATTTT; CDR3: CASSLELGNTIYF
D: NA; size: NA; V: TRBV5-4; J: TRBJ1-2; DNA: TGTGCCAGCACCCTATTTTCCGACAGTTTCCTCTATGGCTACACCTTC; CDR3: CASTLFSDSFLYGYTF
D: NA; size: NA; V: TRBV25-1; J: TRBJ1-2; DNA: TGTGCCAGCAGTGGCTTGCCCCAACCGGGACTGAACTATGGCTACACCTTC; CDR3: CASSGLPQPGLNYGYTF
D: NA; size: once; V: TRBV7-9; J: TRBJ2-2; DNA: TGTGCCAGCAGCTACGGATCCGGGGAGCTGTTTTTT; CDR3: CASSYGSGELFF
D: TRBD2; size: NA; V: TRBV6-2/TRBV6-3; J: TRBJ2-1; DNA: TGTGCCAGCAGTTATACACCTGGCGGGAGTAGGAATGAGCAGTTCTTC; CDR3: CASSYTPGGSRNEQFF
D: NA; size: NA; V: TRBV13; J: TRBJ2-5; DNA: TGTGCCAGCAGCTTATGGCAGCAAGAGACCCAGTACTTC; CDR3: CASSLWQQETQYF
D: NA; size: NA; V: TRBV9; J: TRBJ1-1; DNA: TGTGCCAGCAGCAAACGACAGGCCAACACTGAAGCTTTCTTT; CDR3: CASSKRQANTEAFF
D: NA; size: NA; V: TRBV6-2/TRBV6-3; J: TRBJ2-1; DNA: TGTGCCAGCAGTTACTCCGGTCGGGAGTCGCCCGGGGGGCATGAGCAGTTCTTC; CDR3: CASSYSGRESPGGHEQFF
D: TRBD1; size: NA; V: TRBV19; J: TRBJ1-5; DNA: TGTGCCAGTAGCCGGACAGGTTTCAATCAGCCCCAGCATTTT; CDR3: CASSRTGFNQPQHF
D: NA; size: once; V: TRBV6-6; J: TRBJ2-6; DNA: TGTGCCAGCAGTTACAGCCACTCTGGGGCCAACGTCCTGACTTTC; CDR3: CASSYSHSGANVLTF
D: NA; size: NA; V: TRBV27; J: TRBJ2-1; DNA: TGTGCCAGCAGTAGGTCCAGCTCCTACAATGAGCAGTTCTTC; CDR3: CASSRSSSYNEQFF
D: NA; size: NA; V: TRBV18; J: TRBJ1-3; DNA: TGTGCCAGCTCACCAGGGGCCGGGAGCTCTGGAAACACCATATATTTT; CDR3: CASSPGAGSSGNTIYF
D: NA; size: NA; V: TRBV3-1/TRBV3-2; J: TRBJ2-3; DNA: TGTGCCAGCAGCCATTGGGACCGGGATACGCAGTATTTT; CDR3: CASSHWDRDTQYF
D: TRBD1; size: NA; V: TRBV11-3; J: TRBJ1-1; DNA: TGTGCCAGCAGCTTGGGAGGGGGCGGGCAATCTGAAGCTTTCTTT; CDR3: CASSLGGGGQSEAFF
D: TRBD1; size: NA; V: TRBV18; J: TRBJ1-1; DNA: TGTGCCAGCTCACCGGACAGGAACTGGGGAGCTTTCTTT; CDR3: CASSPDRNWGAFF
D: NA; size: NA; V: TRBV7-9; J: TRBJ1-1; DNA: TGTGCCAGCAGCTTAGACAGGGCTGTGGCTGAAGCTTTCTTT; CDR3: CASSLDRAVAEAFF
D: TRBD1; size: few; V: TRBV9; J: TRBJ2-7; DNA: TGTGCCAGCAGCGTCTCGACAGGGGGGCCCTACGAGCAGTACTTC; CDR3: CASSVSTGGPYEQYF
D: TRBD1; size: NA; V: TRBV6-6; J: TRBJ1-5; DNA: TGTGCCAGCAGCAGCCGACAGGGGGGACGTGAGCAGCCCCAGCATTTT; CDR3: CASSSRQGGREQPQHF
D: NA; size: once; V: TRBV7-8; J: TRBJ1-5; DNA: TGTGCCAGTAAAGCAATGTATAGCAATCAGCCCCAGCATTTT; CDR3: CASKAMYSNQPQHF
D: NA; size: NA; V: TRBV6-2/TRBV6-3; J: TRBJ1-1; DNA: TGTGCCAGCACCCCGAGTCAGGGGAGGGTTGGTACTGAAGCTTTCTTT; CDR3: CASTPSQGRVGTEAFF
D: NA; size: NA; V: TRBV2; J: TRBJ1-2; DNA: TGTGCCAGCAGGGACCGAAGGTCTCATGGCTACACCTTC; CDR3: CASRDRRSHGYTF
D: TRBD1; size: NA; V: TRBV19; J: TRBJ1-3; DNA: TGTGCCAGTAGTATCGGCGGGACAGGCGGAAACACCATATATTTT; CDR3: CASSIGGTGGNTIYF
D: TRBD1; size: NA; V: TRBV12-3/TRBV12-4; J: TRBJ1-2; DNA: TGTGCCAGCAGTGGGACAGGGCACTATGGCTACACCTTC; CDR3: CASSGTGHYGYTF
D: TRBD1; size: NA; V: TRBV19; J: TRBJ2-1; DNA: TGTGCCAGTAGTACAGCAGGGGGCTATGAGCAGTTCTTC; CDR3: CASSTAGGYEQFF